The 7 T cell receptor beta chains below were found in one sample sequenced in a study of blood T cell repertoires in COVID-19. Libraries were prepared by immunoSEQ multiplex PCR; TCRdb keeps only in-frame clonotypes and omits some of them. The table shows 490,000 or so clones, with approximately 91% occurring only once. Sequenced sample: PBMCs or T cells enriched from blood (not recorded which). These receptors came from a woman aged 60-75 years who had recovered from COVID-19.

V gene TRBV9 combines with J gene TRBJ1-2; D may be TRBD1 (6 bases). Germline V gives CDR1 SGDLS, CDR2 YYNGEE. Trimming removed 4 bases at V and 4 bases at J, with 14 bases between. The CDR3 is 14 residues long. The CDR3 DNA follows: TGTGCCAGCAGCAAAGGGGGGGACTCCTATGGCTACACCTTC. Protein: CASSKGGDSYGYTF.

This rearrangement joins TRBV4-1 to TRBJ2-1; 9 bases map to TRBD1. J gave up 3 bases and V 1 base, and 1 base lay outside the gene matches. The CDR3 spans 15 residues. From germline, CDR1 is MGHRA and CDR2 YSYEKL. CDR3 in amino acids: CASSQGGQGYNEQFF. The CDR3 DNA reads TGCGCCAGCAGCCAAGGGGGACAGGGCTACAATGAGCAGTTCTTC.

The genes are TRBV7-2 and TRBJ2-5; 8 positions match TRBD2. CDR3 length: 15 amino acids. Germline V gene sequence: CDR1 SGHTA, CDR2 FQGNSA. The trim removed 3 bases at V and 0 bases at J, leaving 3 bases unmatched. CDR3 residues: CASSFSGADQETQYF. The CDR3 DNA reads TGTGCCAGCAGCTTTAGCGGGGCAGACCAAGAGACCCAGTACTTC.

This clone was detected once. The J gene is TRBJ1-2, the V gene TRBV28; no clear D gene. Germline loops: CDR1 MDHEN, CDR2 SYDVKM. The V end was cut by 10 bases, the J end by 6 bases, with 9 bases between. The CDR3 extends over 10 amino acids. CDR3 protein: CATSRNGYTF. In DNA, the CDR3 is TGTGCCACCTCTAGAAATGGCTACACCTTC.

This clone is a singleton in its sample. The chain has TRBV19 and TRBJ2-3; 11 bases agree with TRBD2. The CDR3 has 17 residues. The V gene's germline CDR1 is LNHDA and CDR2 SQIVND (reference sequence). V lost 4 bases and J lost 0; bases outside the gene matches: 6. Here the CDR3 reads CASSSLAGGASTDTQYF. For the CDR3, the DNA is TGTGCCAGTAGTAGTCTAGCGGGGGGTGCTAGCACAGATACGCAGTATTTT.

The chain recombines TRBV9 with TRBJ2-7; TRBD1 agrees at 8 bases. After removal of 3 bases from V and 4 bases from J, the junction contained 9 bases not matched to a gene. Germline-derived CDR1 and CDR2 are SGDLS and YYNGEE. The CDR3 contains 15 residues. In DNA, the CDR3 is TGTGCCAGCAGCGCAGGGGGGACAGGTACATACGAGCAGTACTTC. Its translation is CASSAGGTGTYEQYF.

This chain connects TRBV7-6 to TRBJ2-7; D remains unclear. The V gene lost 1 base and the J gene lost 6 bases, with 10 bases spanning the gap. There are 13 residues in the CDR3. In germline, CDR1 is SGHVS, CDR2 FNYEAQ. CDR3 in amino acids: CASSLDRFSEQYF. In DNA, the CDR3 is TGTGCCAGCAGCTTAGACCGGTTTTCCGAGCAGTACTTC.